This TCR beta chain was recorded in a study of blood T cell repertoires in COVID-19 (dated by TCRdb to the early 2020s). In the study overall: The collaborator samples originated in the United States, Italy and Spain and spanned the acute and convalescent phases of COVID-19. The prospective study material was composed of cDNA or gDNA derived from T cells, B-cell-depleted T cells, or PBMCs. The dataset comprised deeply sampled blood TCRbeta repertoires from subjects exposed to, actively infected with, or recovered from COVID-19. A freely available public database, intended as a resource for researchers studying the immune response to SARS-CoV-2, is where the repertoires were released. The samples were drawn from the first 160 participants of the ongoing ImmuneRACE study and from about 1,200 subjects provided by 6 global collaborators. A de-identified subject ID, COVID-19 status, age in years and sex were almost always included in the sample metadata. Where available, HLA class I and class II types were obtained from metadata supplied by the sample provider rather than from assay-based typing. What the study reported, not specific to this receptor: The amount of clinical and demographic metadata varied by source and participant and was provided uncurated.

Regarding this clone: The antigen it binds to is not known. The sample holds no much larger clone one base away, and base qualities are not on file.

The immunoSEQ Assay, a bias-controlled multiplex PCR, was used to amplify TCRbeta CDR3 regions from genomic DNA. Turning to the authors' computational methods: The number of nucleated cells in each sample was estimated from the amplification of reference gene primers within the assay. Sequence reads were collapsed and filtered to measure the absolute abundance of every unique TCRbeta CDR3 rearrangement. For each sample, productive Simpson clonality was calculated as the square root of Simpson's diversity index over productive rearrangements. TCRdb took this table from immuneACCESS and kept in-frame rearrangements with V and J called. Such tables lack part of the clones; where checked against another copy, unresolved V genes explain under half of the gap, and the rest is unexplained. That table gives V, J and clone size, and the DNA gave D and trimming. In this sample the table shows approximately 110,000 clones, 75% to 90% of which occur a single time. The ten largest make up roughly 4.4% of the sample.

Collaborating institutions collected whole blood in K2EDTA tubes following their own protocols. For TCRbeta analysis, collaborators shipped samples in one of three forms: frozen whole blood, isolated PBMCs, or DNA extracted from either of those sample types. Sequences LGHDT (CDR1) and YNNKEL (CDR2) are obtained from the germline V gene (reference sequence). The CDR3 has 15 amino acids, counting the end cysteine and phenylalanine. Just CDR3 DNA is preserved here, 45 bases in frame from base 1. Trimmed from V: 0 bases; trimmed from J: 7 bases; junction bases lacking a gene match: 4. The chain employs TRBV3-1 (or the pseudogene TRBV3-2) and TRBJ1-5, and 9 bases in between align with TRBD1. This sequence was found in a woman aged 50 to 65 with acute or convalescent COVID-19. The sequenced sample consisted of peripheral blood. At the DNA level, the sequence is TGTGCCAGCAGCCAAGATCCAGGACAGGGGCAGCCCCAGCATTTT. It specifies CASSQDPGQGQPQHF.